Listed below are T cell receptor beta chains from one sample, sequenced in a study of blood T cell repertoires in COVID-19. Clones were read by immunoSEQ multiplex PCR, and TCRdb kept only the in-frame ones, dropping some. The sample includes a few hundred thousand clones, just under 90% of them seen just once. Material: PBMCs or T cells enriched from blood (not recorded which). These receptors came from a man aged 30 to 39 who had recovered from COVID-19. CDR3s include the opening cysteine and the closing phenylalanine or tryptophan. The order of the fields is CDR3 length, D gene, clone size, J gene, V gene, CDR3 DNA, CDR3 protein. A D gene is named only where the DNA matches it firmly. The listing skips clone size in some rows; elsewhere it reads once, few, many or a size class.

len: 15
d_gene: TRBD2
abundance: -
j_gene: TRBJ2-7
v_gene: TRBV11-2
CDR3nt: TGTGCCAGCGGGGGACTAGCGGGGTGGAGTTACGAGCAGTACTTC
CDR3aa: CASGGLAGWSYEQYF

len: 13
d_gene: TRBD1
abundance: -
j_gene: TRBJ2-7
v_gene: TRBV5-1
CDR3nt: TGCGCCAGCAGCCCGGACAGGGGGCGTGAGCAGTACTTC
CDR3aa: CASSPDRGREQYF

len: 13
d_gene: -
abundance: -
j_gene: TRBJ1-2
v_gene: TRBV10-3
CDR3nt: TGTGCCATCAGAACCGCCGGGACTGGTGGCTACACCTTC
CDR3aa: CAIRTAGTGGYTF

len: 12
d_gene: TRBD2
abundance: -
j_gene: TRBJ2-1
v_gene: TRBV2
CDR3nt: TGTGCCAGCACCCCCGGGGGGGGCCGGCAGTTCTTC
CDR3aa: CASTPGGGRQFF

len: 16
d_gene: TRBD1
abundance: -
j_gene: TRBJ2-3
v_gene: TRBV6-6
CDR3nt: TGTGCCAGCAGTTACGGGGTAACAGGGGGAACAGATACGCAGTATTTT
CDR3aa: CASSYGVTGGTDTQYF

len: 16
d_gene: TRBD1
abundance: -
j_gene: TRBJ2-5
v_gene: TRBV11-1
CDR3nt: TGTGCCAGCAGCCGTGGGAGAGGGGGCTTCGGGGAGACCCAGTACTTC
CDR3aa: CASSRGRGGFGETQYF

len: 15
d_gene: -
abundance: few
j_gene: TRBJ2-3
v_gene: TRBV7-8
CDR3nt: TGTGCCAGCAGCTCCCGACTAGATAGAACAGATACGCAGTATTTT
CDR3aa: CASSSRLDRTDTQYF

len: 14
d_gene: TRBD1
abundance: -
j_gene: TRBJ1-5
v_gene: TRBV6-5
CDR3nt: TGTGCCAGCCAGAGGACAGGGGGCTCTCAGCCCCAGCATTTT
CDR3aa: CASQRTGGSQPQHF

len: 14
d_gene: TRBD2
abundance: -
j_gene: TRBJ2-7
v_gene: TRBV5-5
CDR3nt: TGTGCCAGCAGTTGGACTAGCGGGGGGACCGAGCAGTACTTC
CDR3aa: CASSWTSGGTEQYF

len: 15
d_gene: TRBD2
abundance: -
j_gene: TRBJ2-4
v_gene: TRBV12-5
CDR3nt: TGTGCTAGTGTCCTTTGCGGGAGGGCGAAAAACATTCAGTACTTC
CDR3aa: CASVLCGRAKNIQYF

len: 15
d_gene: -
abundance: -
j_gene: TRBJ2-2
v_gene: TRBV4-3
CDR3nt: TGCGCCAGCAGCCGGCGGCGGGAGAACACCGGGGAGCTGTTTTTT
CDR3aa: CASSRRRENTGELFF

len: 14
d_gene: TRBD1
abundance: -
j_gene: TRBJ2-7
v_gene: TRBV30
CDR3nt: TGTGCCTGGAGCGATGGACAGGCAATCTACGAGCAGTACTTC
CDR3aa: CAWSDGQAIYEQYF

len: 14
d_gene: TRBD2
abundance: once
j_gene: TRBJ2-7
v_gene: TRBV30
CDR3nt: TGTGCCTGCGGGACTAGCGGGGGGTCCTACGAGCAGTACTTC
CDR3aa: CACGTSGGSYEQYF

len: 14
d_gene: TRBD1
abundance: -
j_gene: TRBJ2-7
v_gene: TRBV7-9
CDR3nt: TGTGCCAGCAGCTTAGGGACAGGGAGAGGGGAGCAGTACTTC
CDR3aa: CASSLGTGRGEQYF

len: 13
d_gene: -
abundance: once
j_gene: TRBJ1-3
v_gene: TRBV29-1
CDR3nt: TGCAGCGCCCGGACAAACTCTGGAAACACCATATATTTT
CDR3aa: CSARTNSGNTIYF

len: 19
d_gene: TRBD2
abundance: few
j_gene: TRBJ2-1
v_gene: TRBV4-3
CDR3nt: TGCGCCAGCAGCCAAGGGGTAAAGTGGCGGGAGACACCCCACAATGAGCAGTTCTTC
CDR3aa: CASSQGVKWRETPHNEQFF

len: 15
d_gene: -
abundance: -
j_gene: TRBJ2-6
v_gene: TRBV2
CDR3nt: TGTGCCAGCAGTGAATCGAGGACTGGGGCCAACGTCCTGACTTTC
CDR3aa: CASSESRTGANVLTF

len: 14
d_gene: -
abundance: -
j_gene: TRBJ2-7
v_gene: TRBV2
CDR3nt: TGTGCCAGCACAGTGGCCCGGGGTGCAGGAGAGCAGTACTTC
CDR3aa: CASTVARGAGEQYF

len: 15
d_gene: -
abundance: -
j_gene: TRBJ1-4
v_gene: TRBV5-5
CDR3nt: TGTGCCAGCGGTAAGGTACAGGCAACTAATGAAAAACTGTTTTTT
CDR3aa: CASGKVQATNEKLFF

len: 15
d_gene: TRBD2
abundance: once
j_gene: TRBJ2-1
v_gene: TRBV3-1/TRBV3-2
CDR3nt: TGTGCCAGCAGCCCAACTAGCGGGAGGGGCAATGAGCAGTTCTTC
CDR3aa: CASSPTSGRGNEQFF

len: 16
d_gene: -
abundance: -
j_gene: TRBJ2-2
v_gene: TRBV5-4
CDR3nt: TGTGCCAGCAGCCCCCCCCGGGAGTCGGGCACCGGGGAGCTGTTTTTT
CDR3aa: CASSPPRESGTGELFF

len: 15
d_gene: TRBD2
abundance: -
j_gene: TRBJ2-5
v_gene: TRBV7-6
CDR3nt: TGTGCCAGCAGCTTAGGGACTAGCGCTACGGAGACCCAGTACTTC
CDR3aa: CASSLGTSATETQYF

len: 15
d_gene: TRBD2
abundance: few
j_gene: TRBJ2-3
v_gene: TRBV7-9
CDR3nt: TGTGCCAGCAGCTACGAGCGGGGGGGCACAGATACGCAGTATTTT
CDR3aa: CASSYERGGTDTQYF

len: 14
d_gene: -
abundance: -
j_gene: TRBJ2-2
v_gene: TRBV19
CDR3nt: TGTGCCAGTAGTGAGAGGCGCATCACCGGGGAGCTGTTTTTT
CDR3aa: CASSERRITGELFF

len: 15
d_gene: -
abundance: -
j_gene: TRBJ2-7
v_gene: TRBV15
CDR3nt: TGTGCCACCAGCAGAGATCCGGGATCATCCTACGAGCAGTACTTC
CDR3aa: CATSRDPGSSYEQYF

len: 15
d_gene: -
abundance: -
j_gene: TRBJ1-2
v_gene: TRBV2
CDR3nt: TGTGCCAGCAGTGACCCGGACTTGGCGGGCTATGGCTACACCTTC
CDR3aa: CASSDPDLAGYGYTF

len: 15
d_gene: TRBD1
abundance: -
j_gene: TRBJ2-7
v_gene: TRBV29-1
CDR3nt: TGCAGCGTTCTGGGAGACAGGGGGCTAGGATACGAGCAGTACTTC
CDR3aa: CSVLGDRGLGYEQYF

len: 15
d_gene: TRBD1
abundance: -
j_gene: TRBJ2-2
v_gene: TRBV28
CDR3nt: TGTGCCAGCAGTTTTGACAGGGGGCGAGGCGGGGAGCTGTTTTTT
CDR3aa: CASSFDRGRGGELFF

len: 16
d_gene: -
abundance: -
j_gene: TRBJ2-1
v_gene: TRBV4-2
CDR3nt: TGTGCCAGCAGCCAAGATGGGCAGGGGCTTTTCAATGAGCAGTTCTTC
CDR3aa: CASSQDGQGLFNEQFF

len: 15
d_gene: -
abundance: -
j_gene: TRBJ2-1
v_gene: TRBV27
CDR3nt: TGTGCCAGCAGTGAAGACAGCGCTTCCTACAATGAGCAGTTCTTC
CDR3aa: CASSEDSASYNEQFF

len: 12
d_gene: -
abundance: -
j_gene: TRBJ2-7
v_gene: TRBV7-9
CDR3nt: TGTGCCAGCAGCCCAGGGGCCTACGAGCAGTACTTC
CDR3aa: CASSPGAYEQYF

len: 17
d_gene: -
abundance: few
j_gene: TRBJ1-2
v_gene: TRBV21-1
CDR3nt: TGTGCCAGCAGCAGACCGGGACAGGGGTTCCGTGGATATGGCTACACCTTC
CDR3aa: CASSRPGQGFRGYGYTF

len: 14
d_gene: TRBD1
abundance: -
j_gene: TRBJ1-3
v_gene: TRBV7-9
CDR3nt: TGTGCCAGCAGCCTTCCGGGACAGGGGGACACCATATATTTT
CDR3aa: CASSLPGQGDTIYF

len: 12
d_gene: TRBD1
abundance: -
j_gene: TRBJ1-1
v_gene: TRBV5-4
CDR3nt: TGTGCCAGTCAGGGGGGTGACACTGAAGCTTTCTTT
CDR3aa: CASQGGDTEAFF

len: 13
d_gene: -
abundance: -
j_gene: TRBJ2-7
v_gene: TRBV11-3
CDR3nt: TGTGCCAGCAGCTTACGCCAGGCGGGCGAGCAGTACTTC
CDR3aa: CASSLRQAGEQYF